This T cell receptor (beta chain) was identified in a study of T cell responses to AZD1222 COVID-19 vaccine. Study background: Pooling covered second doses at about 4 or about 12 weeks.

Libraries were prepared by immunoSEQ multiplex PCR; TCRdb keeps only in-frame clonotypes and omits some of them. Of about 120,000 clones in the sample, roughly 92% were seen once. In germline, CDR1 is ENHRY, CDR2 SYGVKD. After removal of 6 bases from V and 1 base from J, the junction contained 8 bases not matched to a gene. The CDR3 spans 15 residues. The V and J genes are TRBV10-3 and TRBJ2-7; 8 bases map to TRBD1. This sample comprised peripheral blood, obtained on day 0 of AZD1222 vaccination. The TCR sequence derives from an adult in good health. As DNA, the CDR3 is TGTGCCATCAGCCTAGGACAGGGTTCGTCCTACGAGCAGTACTTC. Translating gives CAISLGQGSSYEQYF.